The 8 T cell receptor beta chains below were found in one sample sequenced in a study of T cells after yellow fever vaccination (dated by TCRdb to between 2017 and 2020). Libraries were constructed by 5' RACE. TCRdb names Illumina NovaSeq 6000 as the instrument used. The public reads were reprocessed in TCRdb via fastp at Q25 and MiXCR, keeping in-frame beta chains. Each CDR3 protein appears once, grouped with its most common genes and DNA. The sample data list 300,000 to 400,000 distinct CDR3 sequences, and approximately 12% of these were observed just once. The ten most abundant clones make up 3.2% of the sample. The treatment or condition label on this specimen signifies: live attenuated yellow fever vaccine strain. Sequencing was performed on CD4+ T cells sorted from PBMCs, taken 15 days after the yellow fever booster vaccination. These receptors were collected from a man younger than 30 who received the YFV17D yellow fever vaccine.

This clonotype has more than one count but fewer than ten. This chain links TRBV7-2 with TRBJ1-3, with 9 bases aligning to TRBD1. Germline V gene data show CDR1 as SGHTA and CDR2 as FQGNSA. The CDR3 has 16 amino acids. The V gene end was trimmed by 5 bases and the J gene end by 0 bases; junction bases not matched to a gene: 5. The CDR3 bases are TGTGCCAGCAGCCCACAGGGGGCGAGCTCTGGAAACACCATATATTTT. Translation gives CASSPQGASSGNTIYF. The whole variable domain, remainder taken from reference TRBV7-2 and TRBJ1-3, is GAGVSQSPSNKVTEKGKDVELRCDPISGHTALYWYRQSLGQGLEFLIYFQGNSAPDKSGLPSDRFSAERTGGSVSTLTIQRTQQEDSAVYLCASSPQGASSGNTIYFGEGSWLTVV.

This clonotype has at least ten counts. This chain connects TRBV15 to TRBJ2-7; perhaps TRBD1 as D (5 bases). Trimming pared 1 base from V and 6 bases from J, leaving 19 bases between. CDR3 length equals 16 residues. Germline CDR1 LNHNV, CDR2 YYDKDF (reference sequence). The CDR3 DNA reads as TGTGCCACCAGCAGAGTAATGGCAGGGCGAACTGGCGAGCAGTACTTC. Amino acids: CATSRVMAGRTGEQYF.

V is TRBV27 and J is TRBJ1-3; 9 bases match TRBD1. The junction had 4 bases not matched to a gene; V was cut back by 6 bases and J by 7 bases. In germline, CDR1 is MNHEY, CDR2 SMNVEV (reference sequence). The CDR3 loop spans 13 amino acids. The CDR3 nucleotides are TGTGCCAGCAGGGGACAGGGTAGGAACACCATATATTTT. Amino acid sequence: CASRGQGRNTIYF.

This clonotype was detected ten times or more. CDR3 residues: CASSSLNEQFF. For the CDR3, the DNA is TGTGCCAGCAGTTCGCTAAATGAGCAGTTCTTC. The chain links TRBV7-2 to TRBJ2-1; no clear D. CDR3 length: 11 amino acids. V was clipped by 6 bases and J by 7 bases, with 7 bases between them. The germline V gene encodes CDR1 SGHTA and CDR2 FQGNSA.

The rearrangement uses TRBV3-2 and TRBJ2-5; the D segment call TRBD2 is taken from the table without a DNA check. TRBV3-2 is recorded as a pseudogene. The CDR3 sequence is 14 residues long. The CDR3 protein is CASSQGLAVETQYF. CDR3 coding DNA: TGTGCCAGCAGCCAGGGGCTAGCGGTGGAGACCCAGTACTTC.

The CDR3 nucleotides are TGCAGTGTCCTGAACCCTTGGAGGGGGGAGTTCTATGGCTACACCTTC. It encodes CSVLNPWRGEFYGYTF. This sequence joins TRBV20-1 and TRBJ1-2, with TRBD1 as a possible D gene (6 bases). Between the trimmed V and J ends, which lost 7 bases and 4 bases, there was a span of 25 bases. Germline CDR1 reads DFQATT; CDR2 reads SNEGSKA (reference sequence). This CDR3 comprises 16 residues.

The V gene is TRBV7-9, the J gene TRBJ2-1, with 8 bases lining up with TRBD2. Germline V gene data show CDR1 as SEHNR and CDR2 as FQNEAQ (reference sequence). The CDR3 is made up of 15 amino acids. The V segment lost 5 bases and the J segment 5 bases; nucleotides outside the gene matches: 8. CDR3 nucleotides: TGTGCCAGCAGCACCCTTCCGGGGGGGAACAATGAGCAGTTCTTC. Amino acid sequence: CASSTLPGGNNEQFF. Full variable domain (missing parts from reference TRBV7-9 and TRBJ2-1): DTGVSQNPRHKITKRGQNVTFRCDPISEHNRLYWYRQTLGQGPEFLTYFQNEAQLEKSRLLSDRFSAERPKGSFSTLEIQRTEQGDSAMYLCASSTLPGGNNEQFFGPGTRLTVL.

This clonotype was seen many times. This chain uses TRBV11-2 with TRBJ2-5; TRBD2 aligns across 7 bases. CDR3 length: 14 amino acids. Germline V lookup: CDR1 SGHAT, CDR2 FQNNGV. The junction had 2 bases not matched to a gene; V was cut back by 0 bases and J by 4 bases. The CDR3 region is CASSLDRGGETQYF. DNA of the CDR3: TGTGCCAGCAGCTTAGATCGCGGGGGAGAGACCCAGTACTTC.